This entry concerns a single T cell receptor (beta chain). Its antigen is as yet unknown. There was relapse after autologous stem cell transplantation in every patient, and there was variation in brentuximab vedotin exposure. This specimen comes from a study of PD-1 blockade in classical Hodgkin lymphoma. Broader study findings: By C4D1, diversity of CD4+ TCRs had risen significantly, whereas that of CD8+ TCRs had not. Underlying causes for the observed repertoire differences were not defined, possibly disease activity or prior therapy.

The V gene's germline CDR1 is SEHNR and CDR2 FQNEAQ (reference sequence). Trimming shortened V by 5 bases and J by 2 bases, and 18 bases separated the two germline ends. The CDR3 runs 16 residues. Measured with immunoSEQ multiplex PCR; TCRdb has only the in-frame clones, and not every one. The table lists some 12,000 clones, around three quarters of them singletons. This sample comprised peripheral blood mononuclear cells (PBMCs), obtained at baseline. The V call is TRBV7-9, the J call TRBJ2-5; D tentatively fits TRBD1 or TRBD2 (6 bases each). The TCR originated in a human donor with classical Hodgkin lymphoma. The CDR3 DNA follows: TGTGCCAGCAGCATAAGGACCGGGGGCTTTCAAGAGACCCAGTACTTC. Translating gives CASSIRTGGFQETQYF. Full variable domain (missing parts from reference TRBV7-9 and TRBJ2-5): DTGVSQNPRHKITKRGQNVTFRCDPISEHNRLYWYRQTLGQGPEFLTYFQNEAQLEKSRLLSDRFSAERPKGSFSTLEIQRTEQGDSAMYLCASSIRTGGFQETQYFGPGTRLLVL.